This T cell receptor beta chain came from a study of naive and memory T cell subsets. A UMI-containing oligonucleotide was joined by 3' ligation to the TCR cDNA template. Adult healthy volunteers gave 2.5 ml peripheral blood for whole-blood RNA. Cells were not sorted; total RNA input targeted roughly 1 to 1,100 ng. The V end lost 10 bases, the J end lost 4 bases, and 26 bases lay between the germline ends. This CDR3 is built from 16 residues. Germline CDR1 SGHDT, CDR2 YYEEEE. Amplification of ligated cDNA took four PCR rounds with SP2 and nested alpha and beta constant primers. Reverse transcription of blood and skin TCR RNA was primed at alpha and beta constant regions. MiXCR was run by TCRdb on the 5' RACE reads, yielding one entry per CDR3 protein. The sample includes 50,000 to 60,000 distinct CDR3 sequences, around 7.3% seen only once; the top ten take just over 9.5%. This clonotype was recorded many times.

The genes are TRBV5-6 and TRBJ1-2, with TRBD1 as a possible D gene (6 bases). The receptor was isolated from a female donor in good health. The DNA for the CDR3 is TGTGCCGGGGGGGCCAGGGGACGATCGAGGCTCTATGGCTACACCTTC. It specifies CAGGARGRSRLYGYTF. The entire variable domain, with the rest obtained from reference TRBV5-6 and TRBJ1-2, is as follows: DAGVTQSPTHLIKTRGQQVTLRCSPKSGHDTVSWYQQALGQGPQFIFQYYEEEERQRGNFPDRFSGHQFPNYSSELNVNALLLGDSALYLCAGGARGRSRLYGYTFGSGTRLTVV.